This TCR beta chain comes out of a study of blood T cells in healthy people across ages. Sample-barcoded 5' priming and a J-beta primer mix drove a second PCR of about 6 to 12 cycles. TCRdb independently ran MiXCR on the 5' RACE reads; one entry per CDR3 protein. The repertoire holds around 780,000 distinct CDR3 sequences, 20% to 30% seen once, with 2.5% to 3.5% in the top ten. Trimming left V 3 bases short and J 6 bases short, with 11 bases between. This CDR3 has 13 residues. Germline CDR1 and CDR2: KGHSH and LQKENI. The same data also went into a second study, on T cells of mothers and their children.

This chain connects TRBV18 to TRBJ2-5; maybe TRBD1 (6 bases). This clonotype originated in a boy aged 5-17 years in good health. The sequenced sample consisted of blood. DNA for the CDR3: TGTGCCAGCTCACCGGGCAGGGGTCAGACCCAGTACTTC. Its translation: CASSPGRGQTQYF.